Given below is one T cell receptor (beta chain) in context. The clone's antigen remains unknown. Base quality data are lacking; no much larger clone is found one base away. TCR beta CDR3 regions were amplified from RNA transcripts. The TCR CDR3 was subjected to a first round of RT-PCR using the HTBI primer set and the Qiagen OneStep RT-PCR kit. Libraries were constructed in a second round of multiplex PCR, after which size selection and purification were carried out. The libraries were sequenced on an Illumina HiSeq2000 using paired-end 100 bp reads. The authors' pipeline ran thus. SOAPnuke was used to process the raw data, with reads discarded if the reads contained adapters or uncalled bases, had a mean Phred below 15, or lacked an exact constant-primer or identifier match. COPE v1.2.5 was used to merge the high-quality paired reads, and each unique nucleotide sequence was defined as a clonotype. MiTCR v1.1 was used to align the clonotypes against IMGT TRBV, TRBD and TRBJ reference segments. The analysis was restricted to V-J combinations with a frequency above 0.0001, which together covered around 99% of the repertoires. The TCS score was defined as F50 (clonal expansion) divided by E x V (chaos), with BLOSUM62-based TCRdist calculated between CDR3 peptides within each V-J. Welch's t-statistics and random forest reduced around 510 V-J features to fewer than 15, which were used in a naive Bayes classifier (R e1071). In-frame beta chains were kept once TCRdb had trimmed the public reads at Q25 with fastp and called clones with MiXCR. A single entry per CDR3 protein holds the most common genes and DNA from its merged rows. The authors' filters were not applied to this entry. Recorded for this sample are 500,000 to 700,000 distinct CDR3 sequences; 16% of them occurred a single time. The ten largest clones capture 15% to 20% of the sample.

Trimming takes 2 bases off V and 10 bases off J; junction bases not matched to a gene: 9. CDR1 and CDR2, looked up from the germline V gene (reference sequence), are LNHDA and SQIVND. The CDR3 contains 15 residues, cysteine and phenylalanine counted. Kept here is only the CDR3 DNA, which spans 45 bases and is read in frame from base 1. Stable Graves' hyperthyroidism was defined as no progression to ophthalmopathy during 18 months of follow-up. Hyperthyroidism patients were newly diagnosed, had a disease duration of under 2 months, and were aged 18 to 65 years. The study excluded patients with uncontrolled infections, other autoimmune diseases, pregnancy or lactation. Diagnoses were established on the basis of clinical symptoms, serum thyroxine and TRAb, thyroid ultrasound, and orbital computed tomography. PBMCs were separated from roughly 9.6 ml of fresh peripheral blood using Ficoll-Paque density gradient centrifugation. Trizol reagent was used to extract total RNA, and RNA quality was then checked on an Agilent 2100 Bioanalyzer.

The entry originates in a study of T cells in Graves' hyperthyroidism and ophthalmopathy (dated by TCRdb to the late 2010s). Describing the broader study: Peripheral blood samples were taken at the time of initial diagnosis, prior to any treatment. To identify TCR V-J signatures that set the groups apart, the researchers used a discovery cohort of 90 to 100 patients, made up of 43 with Graves' ophthalmopathy and some 55 with stable Graves' hyperthyroidism. Prospective prediction of ophthalmopathy was tested in an independent validation cohort consisting of 18 to 20 hyperthyroidism patients and 15 or so patients who later progressed to ophthalmopathy. The 100 discovery patients were randomly split 7:3 into training and test sets. The study also compared thyroid tissue and blood T-cell repertoires from several Graves' hyperthyroidism patients. Following sampling, methimazole starting at 30 mg daily was given to hyperthyroidism patients, and high-dose intravenous methylprednisolone was given to ophthalmopathy patients. The paper describes TCR Vbeta CDR3 sequencing of around 140 peripheral blood samples, made up of approximately 40 ophthalmopathy patients, around 78 hyperthyroidism patients and 17 progressor patients. The paper as a whole reports these results and caveats: No statistical method was used to fix the sample size in advance, and group allocation was not hidden from the investigators. During validation, the model predicted progression to ophthalmopathy a median of about 5.9 months ahead of onset, with around 71% sensitivity and 72% to 80% specificity. Ophthalmopathy was separated from stable hyperthyroidism by a 13 V-J signature model, with approximately 90% sensitivity and about 81% specificity obtained in cross-validation and 80%/75% obtained in testing. Most expanded thyroid clonotypes (frequency above 0.001) were also found in blood, which suggests that blood repertoires may mirror thyroid immune responses.

The rearrangement joined TRBV19 to TRBJ2-1; 9 junctional bases match TRBD2. The TCR sequence derives from a woman in her late teens or twenties with Graves' hyperthyroidism. The sample consisted of blood. The DNA sequence is TGTGCCAGTAGTATAACGCCTAGCGGGAACTCCGAGCAGTTCTTC. The resulting protein is CASSITPSGNSEQFF.